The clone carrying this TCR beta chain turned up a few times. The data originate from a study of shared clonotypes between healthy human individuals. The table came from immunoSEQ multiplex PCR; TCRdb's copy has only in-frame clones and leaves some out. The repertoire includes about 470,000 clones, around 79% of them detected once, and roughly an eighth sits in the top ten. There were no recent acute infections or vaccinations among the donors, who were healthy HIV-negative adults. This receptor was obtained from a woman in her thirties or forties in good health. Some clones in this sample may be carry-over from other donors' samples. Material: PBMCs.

CDR3 sequence (DNA): TGTGCCAGCAGCTTGGGACAGGGCCACAATCAGCCCCAGCATTTT. Residues: CASSLGQGHNQPQHF. This rearrangement joins TRBV7-2 to TRBJ1-5; 9 positions match TRBD1. CDR3 length: 15 residues. Germline CDR1 is SGHTA and CDR2 is FQGNSA. The junction had 3 bases not matched to a gene; V was cut back by 3 bases and J by 3 bases.